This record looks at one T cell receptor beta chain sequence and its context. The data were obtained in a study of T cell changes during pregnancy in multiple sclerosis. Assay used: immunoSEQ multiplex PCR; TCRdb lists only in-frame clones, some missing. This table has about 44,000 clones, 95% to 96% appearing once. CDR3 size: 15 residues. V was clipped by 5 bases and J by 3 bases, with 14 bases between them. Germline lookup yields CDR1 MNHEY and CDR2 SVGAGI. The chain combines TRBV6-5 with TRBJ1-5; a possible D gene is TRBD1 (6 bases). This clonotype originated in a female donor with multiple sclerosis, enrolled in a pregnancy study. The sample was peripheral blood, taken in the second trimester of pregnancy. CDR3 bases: TGTGCCAGCAGTACCTCGACAGGACACAATCAGCCCCAGCATTTT. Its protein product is CASSTSTGHNQPQHF.